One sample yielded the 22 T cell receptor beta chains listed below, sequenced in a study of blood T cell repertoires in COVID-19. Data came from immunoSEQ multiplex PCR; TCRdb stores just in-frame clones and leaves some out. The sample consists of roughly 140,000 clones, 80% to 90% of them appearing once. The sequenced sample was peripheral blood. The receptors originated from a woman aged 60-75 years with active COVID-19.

The CDR3 spells CASSSGQDRSSPLHF. As DNA, the CDR3 is TGCGCCAGCAGCTCCGGACAGGATCGCAGTTCACCCCTCCACTTT. V is TRBV5-1 and J is TRBJ1-6; 7 bases are shared with TRBD1. Trimming cost V 3 bases and J 9 bases; bases outside gene matches: 9. From germline, CDR1 is SGHRS and CDR2 YFSETQ. The CDR3 has 15 amino acids. Full variable domain (rest looked up from reference TRBV5-1 and TRBJ1-6): KAGVTQTPRYLIKTRGQQVTLSCSPISGHRSVSWYQQTPGQGLQFLFEYFSETQRNKGNFPGRFSGRQFSNSRSEMNVSTLELGDSALYLCASSSGQDRSSPLHFGNGTRLTVT.

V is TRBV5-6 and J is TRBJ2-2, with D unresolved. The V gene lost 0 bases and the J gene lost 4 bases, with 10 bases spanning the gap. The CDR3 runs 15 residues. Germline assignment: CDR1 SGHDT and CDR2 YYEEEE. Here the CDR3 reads CASSLVGTGTGELFF. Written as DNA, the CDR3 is TGTGCCAGCAGCTTGGTTGGAACGGGCACCGGGGAGCTGTTTTTT.

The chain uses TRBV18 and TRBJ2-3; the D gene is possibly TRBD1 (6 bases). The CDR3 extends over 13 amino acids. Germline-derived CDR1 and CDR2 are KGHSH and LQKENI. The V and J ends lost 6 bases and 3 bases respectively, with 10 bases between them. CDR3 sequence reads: CASSLGQTDTQYF. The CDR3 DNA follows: TGTGCCAGCTCTCTCGGACAGACAGATACGCAGTATTTT. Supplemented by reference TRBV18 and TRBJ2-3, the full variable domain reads NAGVMQNPRHLVRRRGQEARLRCSPMKGHSHVYWYRQLPEEGLKFMVYLQKENIIDESGMPKERFSAEFPKEGPSILRIQQVVRGDSAAYFCASSLGQTDTQYFGPGTRLTVL.

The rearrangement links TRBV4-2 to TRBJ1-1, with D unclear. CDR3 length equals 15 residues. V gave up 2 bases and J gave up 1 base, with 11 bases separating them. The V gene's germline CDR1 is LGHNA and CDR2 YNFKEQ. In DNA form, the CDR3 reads TGTGCCAGCAGCCAATCCCTCAGTGCGAACACTGAAGCTTTCTTT. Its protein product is CASSQSLSANTEAFF.

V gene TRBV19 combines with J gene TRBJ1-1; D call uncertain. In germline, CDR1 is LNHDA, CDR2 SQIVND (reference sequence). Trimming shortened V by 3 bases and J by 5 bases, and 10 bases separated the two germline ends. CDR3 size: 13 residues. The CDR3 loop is CASSMSLWTEAFF. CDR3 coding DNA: TGTGCCAGTAGTATGAGTTTGTGGACTGAAGCTTTCTTT.

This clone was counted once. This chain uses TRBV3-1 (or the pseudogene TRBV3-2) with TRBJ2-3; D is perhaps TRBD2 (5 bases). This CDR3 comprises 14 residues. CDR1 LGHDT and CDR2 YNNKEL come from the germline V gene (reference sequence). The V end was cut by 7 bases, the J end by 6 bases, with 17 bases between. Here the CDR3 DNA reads TGTGCCAGCACCCCACGTGGGAGTTCGGATACGCAGTATTTT. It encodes CASTPRGSSDTQYF.

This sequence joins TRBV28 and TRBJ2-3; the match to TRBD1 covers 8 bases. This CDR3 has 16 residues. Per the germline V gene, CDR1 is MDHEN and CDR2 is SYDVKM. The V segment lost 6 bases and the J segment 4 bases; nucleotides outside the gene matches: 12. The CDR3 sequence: CASSLLTGEVADTQYF. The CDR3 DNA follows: TGTGCCAGCAGCCTTTTGACAGGGGAGGTTGCAGATACGCAGTATTTT.

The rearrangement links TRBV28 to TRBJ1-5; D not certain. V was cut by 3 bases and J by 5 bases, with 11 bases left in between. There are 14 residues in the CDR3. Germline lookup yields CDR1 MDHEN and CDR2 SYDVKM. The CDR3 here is CASSFSRQYQPQHF. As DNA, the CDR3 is TGTGCCAGCAGTTTCTCCAGGCAATATCAGCCCCAGCATTTT.

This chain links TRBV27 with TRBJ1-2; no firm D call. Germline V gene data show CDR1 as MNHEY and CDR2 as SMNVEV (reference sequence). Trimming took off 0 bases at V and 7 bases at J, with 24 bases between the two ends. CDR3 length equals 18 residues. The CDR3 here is CASSLSLRFGEGTGGYTF. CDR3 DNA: TGTGCCAGCAGTTTATCGTTGCGCTTTGGGGAGGGAACGGGTGGCTACACCTTC.

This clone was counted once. The CDR3 region is CASSFGPNTEAFF. The CDR3 coding sequence is TGTGCCAGCAGCTTCGGTCCGAACACTGAAGCTTTCTTT. The rearrangement uses TRBV12-3 or TRBV12-4 and TRBJ1-1; D not resolved. This CDR3 region has 13 residues. Trimming left V 6 bases short and J 1 base short, with 9 bases between.

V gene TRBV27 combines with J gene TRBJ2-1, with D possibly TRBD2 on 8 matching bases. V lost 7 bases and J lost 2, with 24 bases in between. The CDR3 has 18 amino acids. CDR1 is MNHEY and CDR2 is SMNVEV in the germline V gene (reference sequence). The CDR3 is CASKRGQGLGLAYNEQFF. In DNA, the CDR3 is TGTGCCAGCAAGAGGGGGCAGGGGTTGGGACTAGCCTACAATGAGCAGTTCTTC.

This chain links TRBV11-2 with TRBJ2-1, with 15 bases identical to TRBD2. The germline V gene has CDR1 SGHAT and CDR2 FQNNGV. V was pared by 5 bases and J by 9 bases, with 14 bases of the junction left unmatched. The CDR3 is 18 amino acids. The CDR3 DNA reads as TGTGCCAGCAGCCCCGGACTAGCGGGAGGGCGTCAACACACTGAGCAGTTCTTC. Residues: CASSPGLAGGRQHTEQFF. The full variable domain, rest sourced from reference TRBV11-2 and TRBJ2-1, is EAGVAQSPRYKIIEKRQSVAFWCNPISGHATLYWYQQILGQGPKLLIQFQNNGVVDDSQLPKDRFSAERLKGVDSTLKIQPAKLEDSAVYLCASSPGLAGGRQHTEQFFGPGTRLTVL.

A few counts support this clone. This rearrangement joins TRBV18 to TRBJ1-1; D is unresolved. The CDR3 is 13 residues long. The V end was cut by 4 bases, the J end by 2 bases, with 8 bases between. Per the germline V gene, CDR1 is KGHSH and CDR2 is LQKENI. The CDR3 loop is CASSRTDNTEAFF. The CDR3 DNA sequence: TGTGCCAGCTCACGAACAGACAACACTGAAGCTTTCTTT.

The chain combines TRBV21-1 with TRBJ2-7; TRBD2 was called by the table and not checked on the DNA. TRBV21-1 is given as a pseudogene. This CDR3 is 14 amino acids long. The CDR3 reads CASRITTFSYEQYF. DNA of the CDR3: TGTGCCAGCAGGATTACTACTTTCTCCTACGAGCAGTACTTC.

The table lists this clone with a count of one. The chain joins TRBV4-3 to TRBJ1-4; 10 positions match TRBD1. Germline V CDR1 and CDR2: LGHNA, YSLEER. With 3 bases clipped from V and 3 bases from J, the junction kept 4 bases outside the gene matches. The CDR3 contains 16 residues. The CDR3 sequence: CASSHGDRGPNEKLFF. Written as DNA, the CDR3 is TGCGCCAGCAGCCATGGGGACAGGGGCCCTAATGAAAAACTGTTTTTT.

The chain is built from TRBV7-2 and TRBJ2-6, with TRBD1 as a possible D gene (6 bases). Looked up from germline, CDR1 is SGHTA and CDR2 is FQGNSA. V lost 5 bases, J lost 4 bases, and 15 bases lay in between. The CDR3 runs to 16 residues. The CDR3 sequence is CASSRDIYSGANVLTF. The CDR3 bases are TGTGCCAGCAGCCGGGACATTTATTCCGGGGCCAACGTCCTGACTTTC.

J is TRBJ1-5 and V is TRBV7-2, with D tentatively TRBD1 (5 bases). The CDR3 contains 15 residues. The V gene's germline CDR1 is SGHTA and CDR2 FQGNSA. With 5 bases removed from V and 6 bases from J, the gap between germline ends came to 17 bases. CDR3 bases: TGTGCCAGCAGCCCCGGGCAGCTCGGGGGTCAGCCCCAGCATTTT. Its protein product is CASSPGQLGGQPQHF.

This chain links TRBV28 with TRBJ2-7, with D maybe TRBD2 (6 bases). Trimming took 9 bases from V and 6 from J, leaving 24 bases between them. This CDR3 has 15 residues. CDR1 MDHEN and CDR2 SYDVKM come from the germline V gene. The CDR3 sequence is CASTPTAGRGPEQYF. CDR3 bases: TGTGCCAGTACCCCGACGGCGGGACGGGGACCCGAGCAGTACTTC.

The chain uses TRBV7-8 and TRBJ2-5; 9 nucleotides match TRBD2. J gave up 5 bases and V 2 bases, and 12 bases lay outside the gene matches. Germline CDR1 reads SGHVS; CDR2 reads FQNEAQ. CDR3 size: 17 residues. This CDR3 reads CASSLRGSGRVLETQYF. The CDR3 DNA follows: TGTGCCAGCAGCTTAAGGGGTAGCGGGAGAGTCTTGGAGACCCAGTACTTC. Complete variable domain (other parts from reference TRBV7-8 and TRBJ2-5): GAGVSQSPRYKVAKRGQDVALRCDPISGHVSLFWYQQALGQGPEFLTYFQNEAQLDKSGLPSDRFFAERPEGSVSTLKIQRTQQEDSAVYLCASSLRGSGRVLETQYFGPGTRLLVL.

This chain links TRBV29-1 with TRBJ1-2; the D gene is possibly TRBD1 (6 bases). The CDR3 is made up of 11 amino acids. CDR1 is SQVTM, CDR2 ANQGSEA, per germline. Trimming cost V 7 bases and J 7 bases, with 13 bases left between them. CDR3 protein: CSGGDNGGYTF. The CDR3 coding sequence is TGCAGCGGGGGGGACAACGGTGGCTACACCTTC.

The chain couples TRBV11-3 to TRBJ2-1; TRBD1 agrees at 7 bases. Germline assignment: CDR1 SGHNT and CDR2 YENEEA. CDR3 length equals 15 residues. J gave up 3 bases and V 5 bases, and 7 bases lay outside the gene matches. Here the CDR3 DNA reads TGTGCCAGCAGCCCGACAGGGAGTCTCTACAATGAGCAGTTCTTC. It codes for CASSPTGSLYNEQFF.

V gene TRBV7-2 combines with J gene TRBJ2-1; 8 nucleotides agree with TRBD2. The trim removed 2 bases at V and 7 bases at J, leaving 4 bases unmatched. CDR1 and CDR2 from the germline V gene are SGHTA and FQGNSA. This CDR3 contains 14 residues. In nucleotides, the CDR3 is TGTGCCAGCAGCTTAAAAGCGGGAGTAAATGAGCAGTTCTTC. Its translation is CASSLKAGVNEQFF.